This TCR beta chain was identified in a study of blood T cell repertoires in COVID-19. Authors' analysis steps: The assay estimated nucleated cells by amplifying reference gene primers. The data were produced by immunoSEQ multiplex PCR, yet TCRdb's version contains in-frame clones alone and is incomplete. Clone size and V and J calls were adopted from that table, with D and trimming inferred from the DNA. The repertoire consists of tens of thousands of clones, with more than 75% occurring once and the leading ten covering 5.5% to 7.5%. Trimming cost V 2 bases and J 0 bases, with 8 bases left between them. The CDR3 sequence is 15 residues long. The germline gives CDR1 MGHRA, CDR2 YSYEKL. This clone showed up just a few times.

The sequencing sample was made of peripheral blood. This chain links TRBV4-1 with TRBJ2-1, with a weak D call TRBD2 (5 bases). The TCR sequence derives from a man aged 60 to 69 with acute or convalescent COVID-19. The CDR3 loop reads CASSQFAGSYNEQFF. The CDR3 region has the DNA TGCGCCAGCAGCCAATTCGCGGGCTCCTACAATGAGCAGTTCTTC.